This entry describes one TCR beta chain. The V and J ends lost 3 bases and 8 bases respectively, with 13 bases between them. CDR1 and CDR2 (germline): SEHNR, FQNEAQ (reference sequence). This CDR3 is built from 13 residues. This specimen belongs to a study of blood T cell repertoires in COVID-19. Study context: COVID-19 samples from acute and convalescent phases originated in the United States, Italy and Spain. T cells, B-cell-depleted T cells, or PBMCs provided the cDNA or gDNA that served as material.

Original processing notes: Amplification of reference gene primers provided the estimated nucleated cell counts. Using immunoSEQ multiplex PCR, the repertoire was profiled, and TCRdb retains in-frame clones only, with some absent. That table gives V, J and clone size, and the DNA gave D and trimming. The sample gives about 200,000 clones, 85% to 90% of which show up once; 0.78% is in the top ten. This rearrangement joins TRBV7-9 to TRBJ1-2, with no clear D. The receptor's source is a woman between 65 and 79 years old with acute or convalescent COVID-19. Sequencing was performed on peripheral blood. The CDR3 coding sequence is TGTGCCAGCAGCTTTGGCCCCCGCCTCGGCTACACCTTC. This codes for CASSFGPRLGYTF.